This is a list of T cell receptor beta chains from one sample in a study of cytomegalovirus exposure and HLA in healthy donors. The protocol was immunoSEQ multiplex PCR, while the TCRdb copy is restricted to in-frame clones and leaves out a portion. In the table there are 75,000 to 100,000 clones, 65% to 85% of which are singletons. Source material: PBMCs. These receptors all come from a man in his forties in good health and CMV-seronegative. CDR3s include the opening cysteine and the closing phenylalanine or tryptophan. D genes are given only for firm matches. Some rows mark clone size as missing; the rest say once, few, many or name a class of expanded clone.

V	size	J	D	DNA	CDR3
TRBV6-6	once	TRBJ1-3	-	TGTGCCAGCAGTTACTCGTGGTTCTCGGACACCATATATTTT	CASSYSWFSDTIYF
TRBV6-1	-	TRBJ2-3	-	TGTGCCAGCAGTGAACAGCGCAGGGAAGATACGCAGTATTTT	CASSEQRREDTQYF
TRBV30	few	TRBJ1-6	-	TGTGCCTGGAGTGAAGGGGTGTCACCCCTCCACTTT	CAWSEGVSPLHF
TRBV30	-	TRBJ2-1	TRBD2	TGTGCCTGGAGTGTATGGGTAGCGGGGAGCTCCTACAATGAGCAGTTCTTC	CAWSVWVAGSSYNEQFF
TRBV21-1	-	TRBJ2-1	-	TGTGCCAGCAGCAAAGACGCCAGGGGGCCTTACAATGAGCAGTTCTTC	CASSKDARGPYNEQFF
TRBV6-1	-	TRBJ1-2	-	TGTGCCAGCAGTGAAGCTGTGCTATCGGGGAACTATGGCTACACCTTC	CASSEAVLSGNYGYTF
TRBV2	-	TRBJ1-5	-	TGTGCCAGCAGGCCCGGCGGACACAACAATCAGCCCCAGCATTTT	CASRPGGHNNQPQHF
TRBV29-1	-	TRBJ2-7	-	TGCAGCGTTGAAGTGTTTGACAGAGACTACGAGCAGTACTTC	CSVEVFDRDYEQYF
TRBV7-9	-	TRBJ2-7	-	TGTGCCAGCAGCTTAGCCAGATCCTACGAGCAGTACTTC	CASSLARSYEQYF
TRBV30	-	TRBJ1-3	-	TGTGCCTGGAGTCCGCCCCGGAGCTCTGGAAACACCATATATTTT	CAWSPPRSSGNTIYF
TRBV5-4	-	TRBJ1-1	TRBD1	TGTGCCAGCAGCGGGGACAGGGGGCTGAAGACTGAAGCTTTCTTT	CASSGDRGLKTEAFF
TRBV10-1	-	TRBJ2-3	-	TGCGCCAGCAGTAACTCCGGGGTGGATACGCAGTATTTT	CASSNSGVDTQYF
TRBV18	-	TRBJ1-1	TRBD1	TGTGCCAGCTCATCCCCGGGACAGGGGGCGCGGAGCACTGAAGCTTTCTTT	CASSSPGQGARSTEAFF
TRBV2	few	TRBJ2-3	TRBD2	TGTGCCAGCAGCCCCGGGACTAGCGGGAGGGCCAAAGATACGCAGTATTTT	CASSPGTSGRAKDTQYF
TRBV19	-	TRBJ2-7	-	TGTGCCAGTAGTATAGATCGAGGCGCATCGGGAGAGCAGTACTTC	CASSIDRGASGEQYF
TRBV19	-	TRBJ2-7	TRBD1	TGTGCCAGTAGTCAATCAGGGACAGGATCCTACGAGCAGTACTTC	CASSQSGTGSYEQYF
TRBV7-9	-	TRBJ2-2	TRBD1	TGTGCCAGCAGCAGATTGGGACAGGCGAACACCGGGGAGCTGTTTTTT	CASSRLGQANTGELFF
TRBV5-1	-	TRBJ2-1	TRBD2	TGCGCCAGCAGCTTGGAGGTAGCGGGAGGGATTTACAATGAGCAGTTCTTC	CASSLEVAGGIYNEQFF
TRBV15	once	TRBJ2-5	-	TGTGCCACCAGCAGAGATCTTTCTCAGAATCAAGAGACCCAGTACTTC	CATSRDLSQNQETQYF
TRBV5-1	-	TRBJ2-3	-	TGCGCCAGCAGCTCCGCCGGGAATACGCAGTATTTT	CASSSAGNTQYF
TRBV29-1	-	TRBJ1-5	TRBD1	TGCAGCGAGCCGACAGGGATTCAGCCCCAGCATTTT	CSEPTGIQPQHF
TRBV5-1	-	TRBJ2-1	TRBD2	TGCGCCAGCAGCGAGCCGGGTAGCGGGAGGTGGAATGAGCAGTTCTTC	CASSEPGSGRWNEQFF
TRBV5-1	-	TRBJ1-2	-	TGCGCCAGCAGCCCTGGACAGCCTAACTATGGCTACACCTTC	CASSPGQPNYGYTF
TRBV28	-	TRBJ1-5	TRBD1	TGTGCCAGCAGTCGCCTCGGGACAGGGAACGCTGGCAATCAGCCCCAGCATTTT	CASSRLGTGNAGNQPQHF
TRBV28	-	TRBJ2-2	TRBD1	TGTGCCAGCATAAGGACAGGGGTGTATAGCGGGGAGCTGTTTTTT	CASIRTGVYSGELFF
TRBV5-4	-	TRBJ2-6	-	TGTGCCAGCAGCTCGGGGGGCTACTCTGGGGCCAACGTCCTGACTTTC	CASSSGGYSGANVLTF
TRBV13	-	TRBJ1-4	TRBD1	TGTGCCAGCAGCTTAGGCACAGGGGCGGGTGAAAAACTGTTTTTT	CASSLGTGAGEKLFF
TRBV7-9	-	TRBJ2-1	TRBD2	TGTGCCAGCAGAAAGAGCGGGAGCTTCTACAATGAGCAGTTCTTC	CASRKSGSFYNEQFF
TRBV11-2	-	TRBJ2-5	-	TGTGCCAGCAGCTTAGCTCCAGGGATCGAGACCCAGTACTTC	CASSLAPGIETQYF
TRBV2	-	TRBJ1-1	-	TGTGCCAGCATCCTTAGCGAGCAGTTGAACACTGAAGCTTTCTTT	CASILSEQLNTEAFF
TRBV6-6	-	TRBJ1-6	TRBD1	TGTGCCAGCAGCGGACAGGGAGTGGGCAATTCACCCCTCCACTTT	CASSGQGVGNSPLHF
TRBV6-5	-	TRBJ1-2	TRBD1	TGTGCCAGCACGACAGGGGAGTTGGGCTATGGCTACACCTTC	CASTTGELGYGYTF
TRBV11-2	many	TRBJ2-7	TRBD1	TGTGCCAGCAGCTTAGGGGGGACAGTGTTCTCCTACGAGCAGTACTTC	CASSLGGTVFSYEQYF
TRBV7-8	-	TRBJ1-2	TRBD1	TGTGCCAGCAGCTTAGAAGAGACAGGGTATGGCTACACCTTC	CASSLEETGYGYTF
TRBV19	-	TRBJ1-1	-	TGTGCCAGTAGTGAAGGGGTAAACACTGAAGCTTTCTTT	CASSEGVNTEAFF
TRBV10-3	-	TRBJ2-6	-	TGTGCCATATTGGCGGAGCGCTCTGGGGCCAACGTCCTGACTTTC	CAILAERSGANVLTF
TRBV6-5	-	TRBJ2-7	-	TGTGCCAGCAGTTACAGGGGGAGCTCCTACGAGCAGTACTTC	CASSYRGSSYEQYF
TRBV15	-	TRBJ1-1	-	TGTGCCACCAGCAGAGGTACGGGAAACACTGAAGCTTTCTTT	CATSRGTGNTEAFF
TRBV7-9	-	TRBJ2-5	TRBD1	TGTGCCAGCAGCGTAGGGGACAGGGGGAAGGTAGAGACCCAGTACTTC	CASSVGDRGKVETQYF
TRBV28	-	TRBJ2-7	TRBD1	TGTGCCAGCAGTTTGACAGGGGGTACCTACGAGCAGTACTTC	CASSLTGGTYEQYF
TRBV2	-	TRBJ1-6	-	TGTGCCAGCAGTCGATTCGGACAGAGCTCCTATAATTCACCCCTCCACTTT	CASSRFGQSSYNSPLHF
TRBV6-4	-	TRBJ2-2	TRBD2	TGTGCCAGTCCGGGGATAGCGGGGGCGCCGGTCGGGGAGCTGTTTTTT	CASPGIAGAPVGELFF
TRBV27	-	TRBJ1-1	-	TGTGCCAGCAGTTCCTTACAAGACATAAACACTGAAGCTTTCTTT	CASSSLQDINTEAFF
TRBV19	-	TRBJ2-1	-	TGTGCCAGTAGGACACGGTCGGCCAGTGAGCAGTTCTTC	CASRTRSASEQFF
TRBV9	-	TRBJ2-1	-	TGTGCCAGCAGCGCTGGCGGGACCGAGCAGTTCTTC	CASSAGGTEQFF